The 3 T cell receptor beta chains reported below all come from one sample, sequenced in a study of blood T cell repertoires in COVID-19. TCRdb keeps only in-frame clones here, not all; method: immunoSEQ multiplex PCR. This sample has around 400,000 clones, with approximately 89% found just once. Sequencing was carried out using PBMCs or T cells enriched from blood (not recorded which). The receptor source for this set is a woman aged 40 to 50 who had been exposed to COVID-19.

This chain uses TRBV7-9 with TRBJ2-3, with D tentatively TRBD1 (5 bases). CDR1 is SEHNR and CDR2 is FQNEAQ in the germline V gene (reference sequence). This CDR3 region has 16 residues. V was pared by 5 bases and J by 5 bases, with 20 bases between. CDR3 region: CASSLVWGREKDTQYF. CDR3 sequence (DNA): TGTGCCAGCAGCCTAGTTTGGGGCAGGGAAAAAGATACGCAGTATTTT.

The genes are TRBV2 and TRBJ1-1, with D possibly TRBD1 on 5 matching bases. This CDR3 is 17 amino acids long. Germline CDR1 reads SNHLY; CDR2 reads FYNNEI. The V and J ends lost 3 bases and 4 bases respectively, with 21 bases between them. CDR3 nucleotide sequence: TGTGCCAGCAGTGATAGGATCCGGGGGAAGCGGGGCACTGAAGCTTTCTTT. It translates to CASSDRIRGKRGTEAFF.

This chain uses TRBV5-6 with TRBJ2-6; 7 positions agree with TRBD1. Losses at the gene ends were 3 bases for V and 4 bases for J; bases not matched to a gene: 10. Germline V gene sequence: CDR1 SGHDT, CDR2 YYEEEE. The CDR3 runs to 17 residues. The CDR3 nucleotides are TGTGCCAGCAGCTCCTTGATGACAGGGCCCGGGGCCAACGTCCTGACTTTC. It translates to CASSSLMTGPGANVLTF.